This T cell receptor (beta chain) comes out of a study of blood T cell repertoires in COVID-19 (TCRdb year 2020). Background on the whole study: Collaborator samples came from the United States, Italy and Spain and covered acute and convalescent phases of COVID-19. The prospective study material was composed of cDNA or gDNA derived from T cells, B-cell-depleted T cells, or PBMCs. Deeply sampled blood TCRbeta repertoires from subjects exposed to, actively infected with, or recovered from COVID-19 were included in the dataset. The repertoires were made available in a free public database intended to serve as a resource for research on the immune response to SARS-CoV-2. The samples were drawn from two sources: the first 160 participants of the ongoing ImmuneRACE study, and 1,254 subjects contributed by 6 global collaborators. Nearly every sample came with metadata listing a de-identified subject ID, COVID-19 status, age in years and sex. HLA class I and class II types, where available, came from metadata supplied by the sample provider rather than from assay-based typing.

One collaborating source in Seattle enrolled patients during active infection and followed them longitudinally through the course of disease. Whole blood was collected in K2EDTA tubes by collaborating institutions according to the institutions' own protocols. For TCRbeta analysis, collaborator samples were shipped as frozen whole blood, as isolated PBMCs, or as DNA extracted from either sample type. Details on this clone: Its antigen specificity is not known. Base qualities are missing; no much larger clone stands one base away.

The germline V gene specifies SNHLY as CDR1 and FYNNEI as CDR2. The CDR3 covers 15 residues, taking in both the cysteine and the phenylalanine. The read is trimmed to its CDR3 DNA, 45 bases read in frame from base 1. V lost 6 bases and J lost 1 base, and the count of bases not matched to a germline gene is 6. TCRbeta CDR3 regions were amplified from genomic DNA by means of the immunoSEQ Assay, a bias-controlled multiplex PCR. As for the original processing: The number of nucleated cells in each sample was estimated by amplification of reference gene primers within the assay. To quantify the absolute abundance of each unique TCRbeta CDR3 rearrangement, sequence reads were collapsed and filtered. Productive Simpson clonality was computed per sample as the square root of Simpson's diversity index over productive rearrangements. Entries here come from immuneACCESS through TCRdb and include only in-frame sequences with V and J called. Some clones fail to appear in such tables; in the studies checked, an unresolved V gene covers under half of the shortfall, and the cause of the remainder is unknown. The V and J calls and the clone size are those of that table, but D and trimming were determined from the DNA. The sample table lists under 95,000 clones, 75% to 85% of them with a count of one. The ten largest clones add up to 9.6% of the sample.

General findings and caveats noted by the study authors: The amount of clinical and demographic metadata varied by source and participant and was provided uncurated.

The chain was built from TRBV2 and TRBJ1-2; the central 9 bases match TRBD1. The receptor was derived from a man aged 45-65 years with COVID-19, enrolled during active disease. Sequencing was performed on peripheral blood. This receptor has the CDR3 CASRPLGQGNYGYTF. The sequenced DNA: TGTGCCAGCAGGCCCTTGGGACAGGGTAACTATGGCTACACCTTC.